This T cell receptor (beta chain) was identified during a study of T cell changes during pregnancy in multiple sclerosis. Germline V lookup: CDR1 SGDLS, CDR2 YYNGEE. Trimming removed 1 base from V and 8 bases from J, with 10 bases in between. The CDR3 spans 13 residues. Profiled with immunoSEQ multiplex PCR; TCRdb holds only in-frame clones, not every one. The profile shows around 50,000 clones, around 90% of them singletons. The source material was peripheral blood, sampled in the first trimester of pregnancy. The chain carries TRBV9 and TRBJ1-3; D ambiguous. The sequence came from a female donor with multiple sclerosis, enrolled in a pregnancy study. CDR3 amino acids: CASSVQIEDTIYF. CDR3 sequence (DNA): TGTGCCAGCAGCGTACAGATCGAAGACACCATATATTTT.